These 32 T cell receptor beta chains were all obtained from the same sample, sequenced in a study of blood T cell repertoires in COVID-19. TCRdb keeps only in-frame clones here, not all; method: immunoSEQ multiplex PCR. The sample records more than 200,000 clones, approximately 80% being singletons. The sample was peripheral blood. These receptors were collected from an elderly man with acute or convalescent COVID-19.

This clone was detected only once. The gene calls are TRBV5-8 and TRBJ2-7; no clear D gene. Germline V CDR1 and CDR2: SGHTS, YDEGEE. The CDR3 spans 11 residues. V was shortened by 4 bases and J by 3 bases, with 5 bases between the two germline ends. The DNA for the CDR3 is TGTGCCAGCAGCCACATCTACGAGCAGTACTTC. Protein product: CASSHIYEQYF.

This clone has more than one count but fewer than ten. CDR3 amino acids: CASSLKGGGDNEQFF. In nucleotides, the CDR3 is TGCGCCAGCAGCTTGAAGGGCGGGGGTGACAATGAGCAGTTCTTC. V is TRBV5-1 and J is TRBJ2-1; 7 bases align to TRBD2. From germline, CDR1 is SGHRS and CDR2 YFSETQ. CDR3 length: 15 amino acids. Germline trimming cut 1 base from V and 5 bases from J; bases unmatched to any gene: 6.

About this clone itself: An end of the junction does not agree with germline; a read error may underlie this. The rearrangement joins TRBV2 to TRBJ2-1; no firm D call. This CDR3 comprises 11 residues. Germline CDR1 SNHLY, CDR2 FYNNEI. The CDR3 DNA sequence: TGTGCCAGTACAATATACACTGAGCAGTTCTTC. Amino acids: CASTIYTEQFF. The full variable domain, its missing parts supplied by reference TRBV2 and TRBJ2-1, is EPEVTQTPSHQVTQMGQEVILRCVPISNHLYFYWYRQILGQKVEFLVSFYNNEISEKSEIFDDQFSVERPDGSNFTLKIRSTKLEDSAMYFCASTIYTEQFFGPGTRLTVL.

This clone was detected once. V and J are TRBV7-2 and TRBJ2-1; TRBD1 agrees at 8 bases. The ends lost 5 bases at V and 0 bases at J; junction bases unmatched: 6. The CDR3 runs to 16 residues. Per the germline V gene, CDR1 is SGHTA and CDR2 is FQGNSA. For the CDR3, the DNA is TGTGCCAGCAGCGTTTACAGGGGGGCCTCCTACAATGAGCAGTTCTTC. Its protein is CASSVYRGASYNEQFF.

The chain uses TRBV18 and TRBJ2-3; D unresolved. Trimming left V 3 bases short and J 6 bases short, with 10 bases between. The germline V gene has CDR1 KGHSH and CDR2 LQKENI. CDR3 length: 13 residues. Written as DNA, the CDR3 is TGTGCCAGCTCACCGAAATTGGCCGATACGCAGTATTTT. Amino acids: CASSPKLADTQYF.

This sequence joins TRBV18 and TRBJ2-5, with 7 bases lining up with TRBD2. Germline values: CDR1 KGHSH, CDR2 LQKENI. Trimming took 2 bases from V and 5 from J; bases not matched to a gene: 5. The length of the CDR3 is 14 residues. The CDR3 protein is CASSPKAGWETQYF. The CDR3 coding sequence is TGTGCCAGCTCACCAAAAGCGGGATGGGAGACCCAGTACTTC.

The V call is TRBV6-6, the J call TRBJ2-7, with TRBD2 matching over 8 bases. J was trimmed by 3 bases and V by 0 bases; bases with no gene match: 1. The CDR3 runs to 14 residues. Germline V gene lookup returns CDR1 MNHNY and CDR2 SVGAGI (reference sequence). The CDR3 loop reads CASSYSSGSYEQYF. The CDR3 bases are TGTGCCAGCAGTTACTCGAGCGGGAGCTACGAGCAGTACTTC.

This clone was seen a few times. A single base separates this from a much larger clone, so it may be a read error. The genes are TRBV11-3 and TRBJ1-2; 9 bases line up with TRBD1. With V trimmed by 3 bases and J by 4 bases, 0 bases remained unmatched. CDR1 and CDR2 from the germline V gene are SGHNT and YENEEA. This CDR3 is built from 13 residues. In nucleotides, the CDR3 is TGTGCCAGCAGCTTGACAGGGGGCTATGGCTACACCTTC. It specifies CASSLTGGYGYTF.

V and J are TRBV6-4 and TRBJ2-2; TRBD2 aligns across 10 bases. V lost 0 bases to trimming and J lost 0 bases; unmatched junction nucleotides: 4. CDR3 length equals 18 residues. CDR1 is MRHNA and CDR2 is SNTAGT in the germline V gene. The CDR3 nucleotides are TGTGCCAGCAGTGACTCGTTAGCGGGGGGTTCGAACACCGGGGAGCTGTTTTTT. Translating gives CASSDSLAGGSNTGELFF.

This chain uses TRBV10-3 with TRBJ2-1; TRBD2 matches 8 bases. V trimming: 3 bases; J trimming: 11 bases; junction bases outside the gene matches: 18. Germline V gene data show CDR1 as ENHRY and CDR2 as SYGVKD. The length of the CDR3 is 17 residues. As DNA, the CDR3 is TGTGCCATCAGTGAAGCGGGAGCGACGATGACCGTGGTACAGCAGTTCTTC. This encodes CAISEAGATMTVVQQFF.

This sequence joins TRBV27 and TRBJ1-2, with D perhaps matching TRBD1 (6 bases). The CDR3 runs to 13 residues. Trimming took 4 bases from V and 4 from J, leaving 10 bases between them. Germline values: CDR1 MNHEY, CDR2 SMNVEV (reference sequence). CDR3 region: CASSWDITYGYTF. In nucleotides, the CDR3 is TGTGCCAGCAGTTGGGACATTACCTATGGCTACACCTTC.

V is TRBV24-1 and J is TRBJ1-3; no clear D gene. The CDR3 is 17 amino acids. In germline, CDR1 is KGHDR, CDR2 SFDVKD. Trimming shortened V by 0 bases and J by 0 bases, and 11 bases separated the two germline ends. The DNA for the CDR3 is TGTGCCACCAGTGATTTGCACGGGGTCCTCTCTGGAAACACCATATATTTT. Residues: CATSDLHGVLSGNTIYF.

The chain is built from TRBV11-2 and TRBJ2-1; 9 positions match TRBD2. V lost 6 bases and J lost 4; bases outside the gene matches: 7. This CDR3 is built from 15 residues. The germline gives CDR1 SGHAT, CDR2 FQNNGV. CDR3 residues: CASRRPGLAYNEQFF. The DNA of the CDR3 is TGTGCCAGCAGAAGACCGGGACTAGCTTACAATGAGCAGTTCTTC.

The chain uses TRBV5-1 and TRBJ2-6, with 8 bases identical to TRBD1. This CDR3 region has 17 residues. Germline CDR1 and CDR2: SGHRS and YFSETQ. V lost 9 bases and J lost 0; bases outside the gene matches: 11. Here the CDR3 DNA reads TGCGCCACGACCCGGGACAGGATTTCCTCTGGGGCCAACGTCCTGACTTTC. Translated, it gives CATTRDRISSGANVLTF.

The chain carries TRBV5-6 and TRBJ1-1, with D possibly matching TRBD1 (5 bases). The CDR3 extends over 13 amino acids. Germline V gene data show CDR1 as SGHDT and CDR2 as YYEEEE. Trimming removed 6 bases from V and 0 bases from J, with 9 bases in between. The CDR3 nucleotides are TGTGCCAGCAACACAGGAATGAACACTGAAGCTTTCTTT. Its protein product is CASNTGMNTEAFF. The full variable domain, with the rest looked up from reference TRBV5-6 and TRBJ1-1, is DAGVTQSPTHLIKTRGQQVTLRCSPKSGHDTVSWYQQALGQGPQFIFQYYEEEERQRGNFPDRFSGHQFPNYSSELNVNALLLGDSALYLCASNTGMNTEAFFGQGTRLTVV.

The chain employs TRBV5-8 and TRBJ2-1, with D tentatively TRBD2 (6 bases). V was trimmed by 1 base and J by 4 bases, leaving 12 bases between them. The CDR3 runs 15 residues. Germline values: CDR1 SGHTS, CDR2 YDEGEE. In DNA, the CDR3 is TGTGCCAGCAGCTTGTGGGGAGGAAGGTACAATGAGCAGTTCTTC. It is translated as CASSLWGGRYNEQFF.

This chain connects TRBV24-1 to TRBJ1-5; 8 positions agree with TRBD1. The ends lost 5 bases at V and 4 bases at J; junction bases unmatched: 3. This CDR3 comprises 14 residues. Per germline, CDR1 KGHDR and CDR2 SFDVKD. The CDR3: CATSATGGNQPQHF. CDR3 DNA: TGTGCCACCAGTGCCACAGGGGGAAATCAGCCCCAGCATTTT.

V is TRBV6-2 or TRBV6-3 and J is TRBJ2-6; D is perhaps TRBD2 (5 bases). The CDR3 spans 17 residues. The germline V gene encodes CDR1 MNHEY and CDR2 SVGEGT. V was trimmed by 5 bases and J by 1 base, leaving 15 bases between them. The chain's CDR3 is CASSTGYQFSGANVLTF. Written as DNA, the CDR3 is TGTGCCAGCAGTACGGGGTACCAGTTTTCTGGGGCCAACGTCCTGACTTTC.

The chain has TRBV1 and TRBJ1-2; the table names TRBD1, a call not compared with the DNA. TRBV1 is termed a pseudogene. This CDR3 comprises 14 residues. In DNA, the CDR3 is TGCACCAGCAGCCAAGATGTCCCAGGGAATGGCTACACCTTC. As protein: CTSSQDVPGNGYTF.

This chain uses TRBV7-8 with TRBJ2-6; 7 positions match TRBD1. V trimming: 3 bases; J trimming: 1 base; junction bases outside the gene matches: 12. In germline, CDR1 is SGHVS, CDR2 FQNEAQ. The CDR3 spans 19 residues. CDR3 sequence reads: CASSLGTGQLFSGANVLTF. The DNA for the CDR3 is TGTGCCAGCAGCTTGGGGACGGGACAGCTCTTTTCTGGGGCCAACGTCCTGACTTTC.

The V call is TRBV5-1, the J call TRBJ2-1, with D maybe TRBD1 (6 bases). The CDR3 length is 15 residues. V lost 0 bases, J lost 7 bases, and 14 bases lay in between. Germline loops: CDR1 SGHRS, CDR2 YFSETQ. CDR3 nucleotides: TGCGCCAGCAGCTTGGTGGTGGGGGCGCGAAATGAGCAGTTCTTC. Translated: CASSLVVGARNEQFF.

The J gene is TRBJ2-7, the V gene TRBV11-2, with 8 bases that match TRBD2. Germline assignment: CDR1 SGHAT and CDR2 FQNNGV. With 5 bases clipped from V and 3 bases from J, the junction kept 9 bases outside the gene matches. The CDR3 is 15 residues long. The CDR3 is CASSIFSGRSYEQYF. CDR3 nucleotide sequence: TGTGCCAGCAGCATCTTCAGCGGGAGAAGCTACGAGCAGTACTTC.

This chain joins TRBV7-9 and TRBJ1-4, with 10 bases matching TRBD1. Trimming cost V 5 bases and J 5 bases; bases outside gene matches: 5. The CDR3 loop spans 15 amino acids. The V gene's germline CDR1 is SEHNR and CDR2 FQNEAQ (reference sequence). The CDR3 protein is CASSVRQGANEKLFF. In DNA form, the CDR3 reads TGTGCCAGCAGCGTACGACAGGGGGCGAATGAAAAACTGTTTTTT.

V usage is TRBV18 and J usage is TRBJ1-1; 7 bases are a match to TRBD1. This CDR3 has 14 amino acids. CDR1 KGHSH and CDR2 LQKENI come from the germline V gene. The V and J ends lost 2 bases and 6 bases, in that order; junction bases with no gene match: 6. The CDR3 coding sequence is TGTGCCAGCTCACCATTGGGACAGACGTCTGAAGCTTTCTTT. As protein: CASSPLGQTSEAFF.

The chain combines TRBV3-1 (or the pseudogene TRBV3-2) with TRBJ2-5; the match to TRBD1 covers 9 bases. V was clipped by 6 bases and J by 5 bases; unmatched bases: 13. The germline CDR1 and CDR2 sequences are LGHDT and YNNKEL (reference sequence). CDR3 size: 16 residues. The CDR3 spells CASRPLLGQGAETQYF. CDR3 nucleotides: TGTGCCAGCAGACCCCTACTGGGACAGGGAGCGGAGACCCAGTACTTC.

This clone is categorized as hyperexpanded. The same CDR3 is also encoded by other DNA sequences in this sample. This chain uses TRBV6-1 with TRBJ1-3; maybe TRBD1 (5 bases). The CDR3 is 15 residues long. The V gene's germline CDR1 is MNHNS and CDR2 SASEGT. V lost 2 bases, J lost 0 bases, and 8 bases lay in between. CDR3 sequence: CASSEWGDSGNTIYF. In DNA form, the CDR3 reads TGTGCCAGCAGTGAATGGGGGGACTCTGGAAACACCATATATTTT.

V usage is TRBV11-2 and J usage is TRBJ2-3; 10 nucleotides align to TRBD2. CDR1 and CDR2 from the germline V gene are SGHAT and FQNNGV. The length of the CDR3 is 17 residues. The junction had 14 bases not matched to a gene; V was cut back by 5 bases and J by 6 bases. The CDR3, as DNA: TGTGCCAGCAGCGCCGGACTAGCGGTTGTTGGGGGGGATACGCAGTATTTT. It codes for CASSAGLAVVGGDTQYF. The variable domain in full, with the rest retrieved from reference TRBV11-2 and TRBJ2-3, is EAGVAQSPRYKIIEKRQSVAFWCNPISGHATLYWYQQILGQGPKLLIQFQNNGVVDDSQLPKDRFSAERLKGVDSTLKIQPAKLEDSAVYLCASSAGLAVVGGDTQYFGPGTRLTVL.

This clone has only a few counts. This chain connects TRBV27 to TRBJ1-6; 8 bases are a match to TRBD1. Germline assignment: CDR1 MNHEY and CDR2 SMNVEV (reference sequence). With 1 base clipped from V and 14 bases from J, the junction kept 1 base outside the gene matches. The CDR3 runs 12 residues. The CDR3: CASSLYRGTLHF. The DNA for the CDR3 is TGTGCCAGCAGTTTATACAGGGGGACCCTCCACTTT.

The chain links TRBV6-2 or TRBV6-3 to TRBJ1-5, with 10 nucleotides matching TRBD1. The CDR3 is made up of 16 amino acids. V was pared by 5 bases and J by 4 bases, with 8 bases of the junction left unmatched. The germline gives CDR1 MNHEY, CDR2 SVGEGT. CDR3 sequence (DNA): TGTGCCAGCAGTGACCGACAGGGGGCCACTAATCAGCCCCAGCATTTT. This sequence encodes CASSDRQGATNQPQHF.

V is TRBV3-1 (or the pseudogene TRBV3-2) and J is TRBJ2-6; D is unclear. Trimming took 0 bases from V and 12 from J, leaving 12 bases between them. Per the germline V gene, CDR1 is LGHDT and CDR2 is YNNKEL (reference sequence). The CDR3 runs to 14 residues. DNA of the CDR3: TGTGCCAGCAGCCAAGACCTATATGGGCCCGTCCTGACTTTC. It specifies CASSQDLYGPVLTF.

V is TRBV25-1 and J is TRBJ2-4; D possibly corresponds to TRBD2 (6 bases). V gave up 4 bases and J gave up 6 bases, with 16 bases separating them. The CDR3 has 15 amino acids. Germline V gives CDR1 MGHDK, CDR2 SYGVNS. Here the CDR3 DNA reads TGTGCCAGCAGTGGCGGAGCGGGCAACTCAAACATTCAGTACTTC. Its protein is CASSGGAGNSNIQYF.

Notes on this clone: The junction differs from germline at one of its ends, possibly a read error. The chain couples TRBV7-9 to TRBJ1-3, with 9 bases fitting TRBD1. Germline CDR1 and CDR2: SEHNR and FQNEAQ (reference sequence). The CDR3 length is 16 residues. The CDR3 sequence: CASSRGQGHSGNTIYF. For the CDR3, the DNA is TGTGCTAGCAGCAGGGGACAGGGACACTCTGGAAACACCATATATTTT.